A single sample is the source of the 17 T cell receptor beta chains below, sequenced in a study of CD8 T cells in ankylosing spondylitis. TCRdb analysed the 5' RACE reads with MiXCR anew, one entry per CDR3 protein. The sample comprises about 250,000 distinct CDR3 sequences, roughly 32% of which are singletons, and around 4.2% rests with the top ten. The sequenced sample was blood, either unsorted or a sorted T cell fraction (not recorded which). These receptor sequences come from a male donor with ankylosing spondylitis or in good health (not recorded which).

V is TRBV6-4 and J is TRBJ1-1, with unresolved D. Trimming pared 4 bases from V and 4 bases from J, leaving 10 bases between. CDR1 and CDR2 (germline): MRHNA, SNTAGT. This CDR3 has 13 amino acids. The DNA of the CDR3 is TGTGCCAGCAGTGTCTTAAGAGGCACTGAAGCTTTCTTT. The encoded protein is CASSVLRGTEAFF.

The chain uses TRBV29-1 and TRBJ2-5, with 10 bases aligning to TRBD2. This CDR3 has 15 amino acids. CDR1 SQVTM and CDR2 ANQGSEA come from the germline V gene. The V gene end was trimmed by 7 bases and the J gene end by 9 bases; junction bases not matched to a gene: 17. The CDR3 loop reads CSAQPGLAIGDAQYF. In nucleotides, the CDR3 is TGCAGCGCCCAACCGGGACTAGCGATTGGGGACGCCCAGTACTTC.

This clonotype was recorded a few times. V and J are TRBV27 and TRBJ1-1; D gene ambiguous. Germline V gene lookup returns CDR1 MNHEY and CDR2 SMNVEV (reference sequence). The V and J ends lost 4 bases and 4 bases respectively, with 16 bases between them. The CDR3 loop spans 15 amino acids. CDR3 nucleotides: TGTGCCAGCAGTTCCTCCGGTGTTGGTGTCACTGAAGCTTTCTTT. Amino acid sequence: CASSSSGVGVTEAFF.

This chain links TRBV5-1 with TRBJ2-7; TRBD2 matches at 8 bases. Unmatched junction bases numbered 10, after V lost 4 bases and J lost 7 bases. Germline V lookup: CDR1 SGHRS, CDR2 YFSETQ. This CDR3 region has 14 residues. CDR3 protein: CASSPRTAGDEQYF. As DNA, the CDR3 is TGCGCCAGCAGCCCTCGGACAGCGGGGGATGAGCAGTACTTC.

There are a few counts of this clonotype. The genes are TRBV18 and TRBJ2-1; D tentatively fits TRBD1 or TRBD2 (5 bases each). CDR3 length: 15 amino acids. V lost 6 bases and J 7 bases, leaving 19 bases between the germline ends. Germline assignment: CDR1 KGHSH and CDR2 LQKENI. The CDR3: CASSALGAAINEQFF. CDR3 in DNA: TGTGCCAGCTCCGCCCTCGGGGCAGCCATTAATGAGCAGTTCTTC.

The chain employs TRBV24-1 and TRBJ2-7; TRBD2 is a possible D gene (6 bases). Trimming pared 5 bases from V and 4 bases from J, leaving 14 bases between. Germline V gene sequence: CDR1 KGHDR, CDR2 SFDVKD. The CDR3 length is 14 residues. CDR3 sequence (DNA): TGTGCCACCAGTGCTGGCGGGGCCTCATACGAGCAGTACTTC. This gives the protein CATSAGGASYEQYF.

This chain uses TRBV11-2 with TRBJ2-2; D gene uncertain. The CDR3 extends over 18 amino acids. Germline assignment: CDR1 SGHAT and CDR2 FQNNGV. V was pared by 1 base and J by 3 bases, with 18 bases between. Here the CDR3 reads CASSLVIGSKLYTGELFF. The DNA of the CDR3 is TGTGCCAGCAGCTTAGTAATAGGGTCGAAACTTTACACCGGGGAGCTGTTTTTT.

This clonotype was recorded a few times. The CDR3 sequence: CASSVGQGGGQPQHF. CDR3 DNA: TGTGCCAGCAGCGTAGGGCAGGGTGGAGGTCAGCCCCAGCATTTT. This chain uses TRBV9 with TRBJ1-5; TRBD1 is a possible D gene (5 bases). The CDR3 length is 15 residues. Trimming stripped 0 bases from V and 6 bases from J, with 13 bases between. Germline V gene lookup returns CDR1 SGDLS and CDR2 YYNGEE.

This clonotype came up a few times. This chain links TRBV6-1 with TRBJ1-4, with 8 bases fitting TRBD1. The CDR3 contains 14 residues. Germline CDR1 MNHNS, CDR2 SASEGT. V lost 6 bases and J lost 6; bases outside the gene matches: 6. The CDR3 region is CASRGGQGYEKLFF. For the CDR3, the DNA is TGTGCCAGCAGGGGAGGACAGGGTTATGAAAAACTGTTTTTT.

The chain carries TRBV19 and TRBJ1-1; D call uncertain. Germline V gene sequence: CDR1 LNHDA, CDR2 SQIVND (reference sequence). The V gene lost 7 bases and the J gene lost 1 base, with 16 bases spanning the gap. There are 15 residues in the CDR3. CDR3 bases: TGTGCCAGTAAGGATACCGGGATTTCGAACACTGAAGCTTTCTTT. Translation: CASKDTGISNTEAFF.

The chain has TRBV7-8 and TRBJ2-2; D is unclear. CDR1 and CDR2 (germline): SGHVS, FQNEAQ. The CDR3 covers 17 residues. With 3 bases removed from V and 5 bases from J, the gap between germline ends came to 19 bases. In nucleotides, the CDR3 is TGTGCCAGCAGCTTGAGTTGGGCATTCAGGCCGACCGGGGAGCTGTTTTTT. This codes for CASSLSWAFRPTGELFF.

This clonotype was recorded a few times. The chain links TRBV27 to TRBJ2-6, with a weak D call TRBD2 (5 bases). Trimming cost V 4 bases and J 3 bases, with 10 bases left between them. CDR1 is MNHEY and CDR2 is SMNVEV in the germline V gene (reference sequence). CDR3 length: 15 amino acids. The DNA of the CDR3 is TGTGCCAGCAGTTCCCTGGGGAGTGGGGCCAACGTCCTGACTTTC. Translation: CASSSLGSGANVLTF.

This clonotype was seen a few times. J is TRBJ1-2 and V is TRBV7-9, with 7 bases fitting TRBD1. V trimming: 5 bases; J trimming: 6 bases; junction bases outside the gene matches: 15. The CDR3 has 16 residues. CDR1 is SEHNR and CDR2 is FQNEAQ in the germline V gene (reference sequence). The DNA for the CDR3 is TGTGCCAGCAGCCTAATACAGGGGTTCGGGGGAAATGGCTACACCTTC. This codes for CASSLIQGFGGNGYTF. Variable domain in full (rest from reference TRBV7-9 and TRBJ1-2): DTGVSQNPRHKITKRGQNVTFRCDPISEHNRLYWYRQTLGQGPEFLTYFQNEAQLEKSRLLSDRFSAERPKGSFSTLEIQRTEQGDSAMYLCASSLIQGFGGNGYTFGSGTRLTVV.

The chain uses TRBV7-8 and TRBJ1-1; D is unresolved. CDR1 and CDR2 from the germline V gene are SGHVS and FQNEAQ. The CDR3 length is 15 residues. V lost 1 base to trimming and J lost 0 bases, with 9 bases between them. The CDR3 DNA reads TGTGCCAGCAGCTTAGATCTGGGCATGAACACTGAAGCTTTCTTT. Protein: CASSLDLGMNTEAFF.

The chain recombines TRBV15 with TRBJ2-7; unclear D gene. The V gene lost 1 base and the J gene lost 7 bases, with 11 bases spanning the gap. The CDR3 runs to 13 residues. The germline gives CDR1 LNHNV, CDR2 YYDKDF (reference sequence). CDR3 protein: CATSRGALGEQYF. As DNA, the CDR3 is TGTGCCACCAGCAGAGGGGCTTTGGGGGAGCAGTACTTC.

This chain connects TRBV6-1 to TRBJ1-1; 7 bases are a match to TRBD1. The CDR3 length is 15 residues. Unmatched junction bases numbered 4, after V lost 2 bases and J lost 1 base. Germline V lookup: CDR1 MNHNS, CDR2 SASEGT. The CDR3 nucleotides are TGTGCCAGCAGTGAAACGACAGGGAGGAACACTGAAGCTTTCTTT. Translation: CASSETTGRNTEAFF.

The V call is TRBV6-1, the J call TRBJ1-5; no reliable D call. Looked up from germline, CDR1 is MNHNS and CDR2 is SASEGT. V lost 6 bases and J lost 5, with 14 bases in between. The CDR3 runs 14 residues. This CDR3 reads CASSRTRGDQPQHF. The CDR3 nucleotides are TGTGCCAGCAGCCGCACTCGGGGTGATCAGCCCCAGCATTTT.